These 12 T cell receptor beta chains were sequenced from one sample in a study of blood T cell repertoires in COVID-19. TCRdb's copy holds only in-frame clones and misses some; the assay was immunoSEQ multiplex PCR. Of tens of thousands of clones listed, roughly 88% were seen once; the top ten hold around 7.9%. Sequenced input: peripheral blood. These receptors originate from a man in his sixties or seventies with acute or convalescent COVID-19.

CDR3 bases: TGTGCCAGCAGTAGGACTGCTGCTGGCACAGATACGCAGTATTTT. It codes for CASSRTAAGTDTQYF. The chain combines TRBV2 with TRBJ2-3; tentative D call: TRBD2 (5 bases). V was trimmed by 5 bases and J by 1 base, leaving 13 bases between them. Germline CDR1 and CDR2: SNHLY and FYNNEI. The CDR3 consists of 15 residues.

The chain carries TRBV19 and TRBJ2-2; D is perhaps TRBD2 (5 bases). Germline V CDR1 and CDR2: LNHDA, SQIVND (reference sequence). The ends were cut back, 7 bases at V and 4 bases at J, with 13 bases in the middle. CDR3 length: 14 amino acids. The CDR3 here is CASKYERSTGELFF. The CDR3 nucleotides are TGTGCCAGTAAATACGAGCGGTCCACCGGGGAGCTGTTTTTT.

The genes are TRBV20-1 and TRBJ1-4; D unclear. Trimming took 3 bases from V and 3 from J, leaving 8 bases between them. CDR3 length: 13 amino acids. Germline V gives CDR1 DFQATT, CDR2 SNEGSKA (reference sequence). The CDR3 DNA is TGCAGTGCTAGTGTCGCGGCTAATGAAAAACTGTTTTTT. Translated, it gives CSASVAANEKLFF.

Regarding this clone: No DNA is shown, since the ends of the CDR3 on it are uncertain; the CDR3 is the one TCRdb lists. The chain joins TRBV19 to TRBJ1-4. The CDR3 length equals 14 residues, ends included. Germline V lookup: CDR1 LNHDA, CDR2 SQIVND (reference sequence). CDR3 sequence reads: CASSTSAEREKLFF.

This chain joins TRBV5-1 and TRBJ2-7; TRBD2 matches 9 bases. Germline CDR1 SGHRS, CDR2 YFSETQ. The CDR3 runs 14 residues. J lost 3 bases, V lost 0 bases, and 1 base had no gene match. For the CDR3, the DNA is TGCGCCAGCAGCTTGGGACTAGCGGTCTACGAGCAGTACTTC. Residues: CASSLGLAVYEQYF. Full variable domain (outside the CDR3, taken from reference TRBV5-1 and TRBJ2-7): KAGVTQTPRYLIKTRGQQVTLSCSPISGHRSVSWYQQTPGQGLQFLFEYFSETQRNKGNFPGRFSGRQFSNSRSEMNVSTLELGDSALYLCASSLGLAVYEQYFGPGTRLTVT.

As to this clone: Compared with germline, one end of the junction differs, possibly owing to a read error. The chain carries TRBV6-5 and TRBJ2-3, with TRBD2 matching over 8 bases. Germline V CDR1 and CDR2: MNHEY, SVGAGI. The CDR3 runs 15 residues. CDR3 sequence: CATSLAGPNTDTQYF. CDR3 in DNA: TGTGCCACCAGTTTAGCGGGGCCTAACACAGATACGCAGTATTTT.

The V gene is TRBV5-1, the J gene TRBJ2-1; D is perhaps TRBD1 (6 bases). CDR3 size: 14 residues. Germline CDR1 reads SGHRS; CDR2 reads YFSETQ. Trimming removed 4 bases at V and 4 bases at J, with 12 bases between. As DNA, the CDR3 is TGCGCCAGCAGCCGGGACACCTTTTACAATGAGCAGTTCTTC. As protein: CASSRDTFYNEQFF.

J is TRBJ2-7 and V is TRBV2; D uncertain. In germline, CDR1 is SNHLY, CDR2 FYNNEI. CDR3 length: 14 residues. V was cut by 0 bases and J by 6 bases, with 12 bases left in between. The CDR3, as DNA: TGTGCCAGCAGTGAAGCAGGAAGGAGATCCGAGCAGTACTTC. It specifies CASSEAGRRSEQYF.

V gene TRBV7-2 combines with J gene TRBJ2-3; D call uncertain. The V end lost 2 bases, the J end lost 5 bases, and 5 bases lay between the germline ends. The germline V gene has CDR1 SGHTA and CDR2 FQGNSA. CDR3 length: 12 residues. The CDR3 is CASSLYGDTQYF. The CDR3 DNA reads TGTGCCAGCAGCTTATACGGAGATACGCAGTATTTT.

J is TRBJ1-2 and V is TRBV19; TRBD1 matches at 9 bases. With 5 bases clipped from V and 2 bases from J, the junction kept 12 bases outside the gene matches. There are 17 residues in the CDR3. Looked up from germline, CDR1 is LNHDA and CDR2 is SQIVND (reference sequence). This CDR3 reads CASSAGQGGLSNYGYTF. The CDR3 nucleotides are TGTGCCAGTAGTGCGGGACAGGGTGGGCTGTCGAACTATGGCTACACCTTC.

The CDR3 reads CASSQGLGPMGLAGNNEQFF. The CDR3 DNA sequence: TGCGCCAGCAGCCAAGGATTAGGACCGATGGGACTAGCGGGGAACAATGAGCAGTTCTTC. The V gene is TRBV4-3, the J gene TRBJ2-1, with 13 bases fitting TRBD2. Germline CDR1 is LGHNA and CDR2 is YSLEER. Losses at the gene ends were 1 base for V and 5 bases for J; bases not matched to a gene: 14. The CDR3 is 20 residues long.

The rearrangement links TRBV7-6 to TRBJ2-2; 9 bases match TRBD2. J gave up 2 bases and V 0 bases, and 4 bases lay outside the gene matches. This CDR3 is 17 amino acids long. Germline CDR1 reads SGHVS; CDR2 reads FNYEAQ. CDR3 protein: CASSLASREGNTGELFF. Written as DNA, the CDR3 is TGTGCCAGCAGCTTAGCGTCGCGGGAGGGCAACACCGGGGAGCTGTTTTTT.